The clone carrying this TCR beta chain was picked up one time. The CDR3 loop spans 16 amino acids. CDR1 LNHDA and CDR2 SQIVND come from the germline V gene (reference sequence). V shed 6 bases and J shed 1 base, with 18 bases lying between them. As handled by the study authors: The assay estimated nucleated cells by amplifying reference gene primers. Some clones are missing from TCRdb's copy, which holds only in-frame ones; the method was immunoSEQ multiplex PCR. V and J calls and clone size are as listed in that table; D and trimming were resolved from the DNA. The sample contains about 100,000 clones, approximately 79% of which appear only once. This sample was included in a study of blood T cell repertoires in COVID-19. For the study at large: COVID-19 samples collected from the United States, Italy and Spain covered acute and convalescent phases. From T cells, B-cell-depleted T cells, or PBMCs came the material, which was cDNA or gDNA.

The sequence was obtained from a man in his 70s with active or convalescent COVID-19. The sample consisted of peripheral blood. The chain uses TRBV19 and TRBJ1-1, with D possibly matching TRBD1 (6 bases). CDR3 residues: CASRSRQDAPNTEAFF. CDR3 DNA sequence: TGTGCCAGTAGAAGCCGACAGGACGCTCCGAACACTGAAGCTTTCTTT.